This TCR beta chain was profiled in a study of regulatory T cells. Findings and caveats of the study: In CD3G-deficient patients, conventional CD4+ T cells were enriched for hydrophobic CDR3 residues at positions 6 and 7.

Amplification used 52 TRBV primers and 13 TRBJ primers. Profiled with immunoSEQ multiplex PCR; TCRdb holds only in-frame clones, not every one. The table lists more than 15,000 clones, roughly 88% of them singletons. Points on this clone: What it binds is unknown.

The germline V gene encodes CDR1 MNHEY and CDR2 SMNVEV (reference sequence). V was trimmed by 6 bases and J by 4 bases, leaving 10 bases between them. The CDR3 extends over 13 amino acids. The chain combines TRBV27 with TRBJ1-5; possible D gene TRBD1, 6 bases. The specimen was conventional CD4+ T cells sorted from blood. The receptor comes from a person younger than 45 with CD3G deficiency. The CDR3 DNA is TGTGCCAGCAGCCTCAGGGGAAATCAGCCCCAGCATTTT. Residues: CASSLRGNQPQHF.